This record concerns one T cell receptor (beta chain) sequence. Its antigen is not identified. CDR3 length equals 15 residues. CDR1 is KGHSH and CDR2 is LQKENI in the germline V gene. V was pared by 4 bases and J by 2 bases, with 5 bases of the junction left unmatched. MiXCR, applied by TCRdb to the 5' RACE reads, yields one record per CDR3 protein. The sample has 800,000 to 900,000 distinct CDR3 sequences, roughly 12% seen once. These data are taken from a study of CD8 T cells in ankylosing spondylitis. Study findings and constraints: About 8 highly homologous variants made up a TCR beta motif, and this motif appeared characteristic of ankylosing spondylitis blood.

V is TRBV18 and J is TRBJ2-3, with 8 positions matching TRBD2. Sequencing used blood, either unsorted or a sorted T cell fraction (not recorded which). This receptor was obtained from a male donor with ankylosing spondylitis. The CDR3 protein is CASSRAGDVTDTQYF. Here the CDR3 DNA reads TGTGCCAGCTCACGAGCGGGGGATGTCACAGATACGCAGTATTTT. Variable domain in full (rest from reference TRBV18 and TRBJ2-3): NAGVMQNPRHLVRRRGQEARLRCSPMKGHSHVYWYRQLPEEGLKFMVYLQKENIIDESGMPKERFSAEFPKEGPSILRIQQVVRGDSAAYFCASSRAGDVTDTQYFGPGTRLTVL.